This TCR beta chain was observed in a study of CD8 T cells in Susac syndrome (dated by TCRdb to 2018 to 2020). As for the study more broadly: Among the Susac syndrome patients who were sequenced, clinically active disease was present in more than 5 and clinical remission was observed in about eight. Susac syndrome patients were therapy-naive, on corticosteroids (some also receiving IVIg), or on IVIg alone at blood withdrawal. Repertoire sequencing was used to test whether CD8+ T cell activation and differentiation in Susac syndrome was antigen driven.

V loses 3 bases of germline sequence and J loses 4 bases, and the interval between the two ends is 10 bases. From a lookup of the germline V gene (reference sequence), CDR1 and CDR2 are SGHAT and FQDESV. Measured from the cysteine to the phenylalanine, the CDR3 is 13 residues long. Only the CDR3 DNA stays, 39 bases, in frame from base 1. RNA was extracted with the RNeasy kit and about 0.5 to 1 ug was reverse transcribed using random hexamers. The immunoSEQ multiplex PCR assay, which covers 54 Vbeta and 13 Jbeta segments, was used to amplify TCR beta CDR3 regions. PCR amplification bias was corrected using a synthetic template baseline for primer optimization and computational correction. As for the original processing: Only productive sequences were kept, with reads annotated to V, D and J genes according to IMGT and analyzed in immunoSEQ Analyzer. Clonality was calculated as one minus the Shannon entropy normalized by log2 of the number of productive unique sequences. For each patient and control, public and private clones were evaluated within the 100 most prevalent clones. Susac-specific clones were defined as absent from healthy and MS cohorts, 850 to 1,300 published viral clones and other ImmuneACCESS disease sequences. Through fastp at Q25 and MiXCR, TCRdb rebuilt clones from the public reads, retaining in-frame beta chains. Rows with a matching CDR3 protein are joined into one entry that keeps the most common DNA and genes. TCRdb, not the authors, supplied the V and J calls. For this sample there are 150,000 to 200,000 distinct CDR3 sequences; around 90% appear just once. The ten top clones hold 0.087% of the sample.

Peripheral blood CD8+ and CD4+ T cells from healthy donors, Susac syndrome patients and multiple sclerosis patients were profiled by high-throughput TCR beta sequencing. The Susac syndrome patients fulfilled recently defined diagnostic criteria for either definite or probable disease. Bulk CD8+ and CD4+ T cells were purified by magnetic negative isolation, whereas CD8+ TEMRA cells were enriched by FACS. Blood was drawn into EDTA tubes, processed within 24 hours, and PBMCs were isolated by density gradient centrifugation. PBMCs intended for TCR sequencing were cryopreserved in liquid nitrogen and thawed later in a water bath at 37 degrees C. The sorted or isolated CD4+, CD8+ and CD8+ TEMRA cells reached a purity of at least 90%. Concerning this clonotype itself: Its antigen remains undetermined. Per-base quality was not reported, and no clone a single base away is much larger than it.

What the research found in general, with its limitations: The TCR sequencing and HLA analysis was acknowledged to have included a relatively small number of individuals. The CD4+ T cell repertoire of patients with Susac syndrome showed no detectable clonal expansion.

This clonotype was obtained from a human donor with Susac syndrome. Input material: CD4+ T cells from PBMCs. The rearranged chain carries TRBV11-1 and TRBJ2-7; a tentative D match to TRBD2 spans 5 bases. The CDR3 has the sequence CASSFQRGYEQYF. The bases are TGTGCCAGCAGCTTCCAACGGGGTTACGAGCAGTACTTC.